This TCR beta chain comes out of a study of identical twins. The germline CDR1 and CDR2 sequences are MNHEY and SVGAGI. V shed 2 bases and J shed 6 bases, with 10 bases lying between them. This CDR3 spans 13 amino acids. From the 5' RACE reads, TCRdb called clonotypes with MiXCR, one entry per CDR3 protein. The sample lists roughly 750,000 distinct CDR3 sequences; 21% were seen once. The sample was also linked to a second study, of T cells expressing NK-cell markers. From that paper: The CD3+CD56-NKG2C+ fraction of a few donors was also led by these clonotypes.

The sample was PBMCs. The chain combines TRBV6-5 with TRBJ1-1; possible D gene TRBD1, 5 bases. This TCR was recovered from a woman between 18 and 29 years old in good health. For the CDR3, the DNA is TGTGCCAGCAGTTACAGGGGTACGGCTGAAGCTTTCTTT. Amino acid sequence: CASSYRGTAEAFF.